A selection of T cell receptor beta chains follows, all from one sample in a study of vaccination and CD4 T cells after COVID-19. TCRdb reprocessed the PCR reads with MiXCR, giving one entry per CDR3 protein. The table shows around 2,800 distinct CDR3 sequences, with about 30% occurring only once. The antigens these receptors bind are not known. Sequenced material: CD4+ T cells from blood, cultured in vitro. These receptors all come from a human donor who had recovered from COVID-19. Both conserved end residues are part of each CDR3. Fields, in order: V gene, J gene, clone size, D gene, CDR3 DNA, CDR3 protein. D genes are given only for firm matches. For some rows the clone size is stated as once, few or many, or as a class when expanded; others skip it.

v_call: TRBV25-1
j_call: TRBJ2-2
clone_size: few
d_call: -
cdr3_nt: TGTGCCAGCGGGGTCCCCGGCCTCCGGGGCGGGGAGCTGTTTTTT
cdr3_aa: CASGVPGLRGGELFF

v_call: TRBV7-3
j_call: TRBJ2-1
clone_size: -
d_call: -
cdr3_nt: TGTGCCAGCAGCACTGAGTGGCGCAGCTCCTACAATGAGCAGTTCTTC
cdr3_aa: CASSTEWRSSYNEQFF

v_call: TRBV3-1
j_call: TRBJ1-6
clone_size: -
d_call: -
cdr3_nt: TGTGCCAGCAGCCAAAACAGGGCCATTTCACCCCTCCACTTT
cdr3_aa: CASSQNRAISPLHF

v_call: TRBV6-5
j_call: TRBJ1-2
clone_size: -
d_call: -
cdr3_nt: TGTGCCAGCAGTTACTCCGGGGGGGGCCTTACCTCGGATGGCTACACCTTC
cdr3_aa: CASSYSGGGLTSDGYTF

v_call: TRBV5-1
j_call: TRBJ1-2
clone_size: few
d_call: -
cdr3_nt: TGCGCCAGCAGCTTGGTGACAGCTTCCTATGGCTACACCTTC
cdr3_aa: CASSLVTASYGYTF

v_call: TRBV7-8
j_call: TRBJ2-3
clone_size: -
d_call: TRBD1
cdr3_nt: TGTGCCAGCAGCTTAGTTTGGGACAGCCCCACAGATACACAGTATTTT
cdr3_aa: CASSLVWDSPTDTQYF

v_call: TRBV12-5
j_call: TRBJ2-5
clone_size: few
d_call: -
cdr3_nt: TGTGCTAGTGCCCCTGAGCCTGGAGAGACCCAGTACTTC
cdr3_aa: CASAPEPGETQYF

v_call: TRBV12-3/TRBV12-4
j_call: TRBJ1-5
clone_size: once
d_call: -
cdr3_nt: TGTGCCAGCAGTTTATTTACAGGCAATCAGCCCCAGCATTTT
cdr3_aa: CASSLFTGNQPQHF

v_call: TRBV20-1
j_call: TRBJ1-1
clone_size: once
d_call: -
cdr3_nt: TGCAGTGCTAGAGATCCCTCTGAAGCTTTCTTT
cdr3_aa: CSARDPSEAFF

v_call: TRBV6-5
j_call: TRBJ1-3
clone_size: once
d_call: TRBD1
cdr3_nt: TGTGCCAGCAGTTACGGGGGACAGGGGTTGGGAAACACCATATATTTT
cdr3_aa: CASSYGGQGLGNTIYF

v_call: TRBV6-1
j_call: TRBJ1-5
clone_size: -
d_call: -
cdr3_nt: TGTGCCAGCAGCGGTGGGCAGGGTTACAATCAGCCCCAGCATTTT
cdr3_aa: CASSGGQGYNQPQHF

v_call: TRBV30
j_call: TRBJ1-1
clone_size: few
d_call: -
cdr3_nt: TGTGCCTGGAGCTCGGTGCTGACTGAAGCTTTCTTT
cdr3_aa: CAWSSVLTEAFF

v_call: TRBV11-2
j_call: TRBJ2-1
clone_size: -
d_call: -
cdr3_nt: TGTGCCAGCAGCCTCCGGGGTAGCGGAACCTACAATGAGCAGTTCTTC
cdr3_aa: CASSLRGSGTYNEQFF

v_call: TRBV10-3
j_call: TRBJ1-5
clone_size: large
d_call: -
cdr3_nt: TGTGCCATCAGCGAGCAGGCCCTGAGCAATCAGCCCCAGCATTTT
cdr3_aa: CAISEQALSNQPQHF

v_call: TRBV5-1
j_call: TRBJ1-1
clone_size: few
d_call: -
cdr3_nt: TGCGCCAGCAGCCTTGCTGGACGGATAGGTACTGAAGCTTTCTTT
cdr3_aa: CASSLAGRIGTEAFF

v_call: TRBV6-5
j_call: TRBJ1-5
clone_size: few
d_call: TRBD1
cdr3_nt: TGTGCCAGCAGCTACGGACAGGCCCTTTCCAATCAGCCCCAGCATTTT
cdr3_aa: CASSYGQALSNQPQHF

v_call: TRBV5-1
j_call: TRBJ1-1
clone_size: -
d_call: -
cdr3_nt: TGCGCCAGCAGCTTCGGGGGGGGTATGAACACTGAAGCTTTCTTT
cdr3_aa: CASSFGGGMNTEAFF

v_call: TRBV19
j_call: TRBJ2-1
clone_size: -
d_call: TRBD2
cdr3_nt: TGTGCCAGTAGACTTGGAGCGGGGGTCTACAATGAGCAGTTCTTC
cdr3_aa: CASRLGAGVYNEQFF

v_call: TRBV20-1
j_call: TRBJ1-3
clone_size: few
d_call: -
cdr3_nt: TGCAGTGCTACAGGGGTTGGAAACACCATATATTTT
cdr3_aa: CSATGVGNTIYF

v_call: TRBV6-1
j_call: TRBJ2-7
clone_size: -
d_call: TRBD1
cdr3_nt: TGTGCCAGCAGGCAACCGGGACAGGGGTCCTACGAGCAGTACTTC
cdr3_aa: CASRQPGQGSYEQYF

v_call: TRBV11-2
j_call: TRBJ2-6
clone_size: -
d_call: -
cdr3_nt: TGTGCCAGCAGCTTAGGATCTGTTGGGGCCAACGTCCTGACTTTC
cdr3_aa: CASSLGSVGANVLTF

v_call: TRBV20-1
j_call: TRBJ2-1
clone_size: few
d_call: TRBD2
cdr3_nt: TGCAGTGCCCCTACTAGCGGGGGGGCCGGTGAGCAGTTCTTC
cdr3_aa: CSAPTSGGAGEQFF

v_call: TRBV5-1
j_call: TRBJ1-2
clone_size: -
d_call: -
cdr3_nt: TGCGCCAGCAGCCCCGGGAGCCGCGCCGATGGCTACACCTTC
cdr3_aa: CASSPGSRADGYTF

v_call: TRBV7-3
j_call: TRBJ2-2
clone_size: -
d_call: -
cdr3_nt: TGTGCCAGCAGTCGAACCACGGGCCTAGGGAGCGGGGAGCTGTTTTTT
cdr3_aa: CASSRTTGLGSGELFF

v_call: TRBV15
j_call: TRBJ2-3
clone_size: -
d_call: -
cdr3_nt: TGTGCCACCAGCAGATTGGTGGGGGGCACAAATACGCAGTATTTT
cdr3_aa: CATSRLVGGTNTQYF

v_call: TRBV12-3/TRBV12-4
j_call: TRBJ1-3
clone_size: medium-sized
d_call: TRBD1
cdr3_nt: TGTGCCAGCAGTTTAGTCCCCCTCAGCAGGGGGCTGGGAAACACCATATATTTT
cdr3_aa: CASSLVPLSRGLGNTIYF

v_call: TRBV6-1
j_call: TRBJ2-5
clone_size: few
d_call: TRBD2
cdr3_nt: TGTGCCAGTCGTGGTCGGGGGGGCGAAGAGACCCAGTACTTC
cdr3_aa: CASRGRGGEETQYF

v_call: TRBV18
j_call: TRBJ2-7
clone_size: few
d_call: TRBD1
cdr3_nt: TGTGCCAGCTCAACCGGGACAGGCTCCTACGAGCAGTACTTC
cdr3_aa: CASSTGTGSYEQYF

v_call: TRBV2
j_call: TRBJ2-3
clone_size: -
d_call: -
cdr3_nt: TGTGCCAGCAGCGAATTTTCAGATACGCAGTATTTT
cdr3_aa: CASSEFSDTQYF

v_call: TRBV18
j_call: TRBJ1-1
clone_size: few
d_call: TRBD1
cdr3_nt: TGTGCCAGCTCATCCGGGACAGGGTCGGTGGAAGCTTTCTTT
cdr3_aa: CASSSGTGSVEAFF

v_call: TRBV27
j_call: TRBJ1-5
clone_size: -
d_call: -
cdr3_nt: TGTGCCAGCAGTCATATAAATCAGCCCCAGCATTTT
cdr3_aa: CASSHINQPQHF

v_call: TRBV10-3
j_call: TRBJ1-2
clone_size: medium-sized
d_call: -
cdr3_nt: TGTGCCATCAGTGAGTATCCCCGGCAACATGGCTACACCTTC
cdr3_aa: CAISEYPRQHGYTF

v_call: TRBV30
j_call: TRBJ1-6
clone_size: few
d_call: TRBD1
cdr3_nt: TGTGCCTGGAGCCAGGGACAGGTGAATTCACCCCTCCACTTT
cdr3_aa: CAWSQGQVNSPLHF

v_call: TRBV27
j_call: TRBJ1-6
clone_size: large
d_call: -
cdr3_nt: TGTGCCAGCAGTTTACGACGGAGCCTAGGACCCCTCCACTTT
cdr3_aa: CASSLRRSLGPLHF

v_call: TRBV30
j_call: TRBJ2-1
clone_size: -
d_call: TRBD1
cdr3_nt: TGTGCCTGGAGTCTTCCCGGACAGGGGCCCTACAATGAGCAGTTCTTC
cdr3_aa: CAWSLPGQGPYNEQFF

v_call: TRBV6-5
j_call: TRBJ1-1
clone_size: -
d_call: -
cdr3_nt: TGTGCCAGCAGTTACTCGACAGGGAACACTGAAGCTTTCTTT
cdr3_aa: CASSYSTGNTEAFF

v_call: TRBV2
j_call: TRBJ2-1
clone_size: -
d_call: -
cdr3_nt: TGTGCCAGCCGAAACAGGGTCTACAATGAGCAGTTCTTC
cdr3_aa: CASRNRVYNEQFF

v_call: TRBV2
j_call: TRBJ2-5
clone_size: medium-sized
d_call: -
cdr3_nt: TGTGCCAGCAGTTGGGCCCCGGGGTACCAAGAGACCCAGTACTTC
cdr3_aa: CASSWAPGYQETQYF

v_call: TRBV6-1
j_call: TRBJ1-2
clone_size: -
d_call: -
cdr3_nt: TGTGCCAGCACCGAATCATTAGCGAGCCTTAACTATGGCTACACCTTC
cdr3_aa: CASTESLASLNYGYTF

v_call: TRBV11-1
j_call: TRBJ2-3
clone_size: -
d_call: TRBD1
cdr3_nt: TGTGCCAGCAGCTCACGGGACAGGGGAGATACGCAGTATTTT
cdr3_aa: CASSSRDRGDTQYF

v_call: TRBV21-1
j_call: TRBJ1-2
clone_size: large
d_call: -
cdr3_nt: TGTGCCAGTAATGACATTGGGGGCTTTGGTGGCTACACCTTC
cdr3_aa: CASNDIGGFGGYTF

v_call: TRBV12-3/TRBV12-4
j_call: TRBJ2-7
clone_size: -
d_call: -
cdr3_nt: TGTGCCAGCGGGGCCTCCCCAGTTTACGAGCAGTACTTC
cdr3_aa: CASGASPVYEQYF

v_call: TRBV27
j_call: TRBJ2-7
clone_size: few
d_call: TRBD1
cdr3_nt: TGTGCCAGCCGGGGACAGGAGAGGAACGAGCAGTACTTC
cdr3_aa: CASRGQERNEQYF

v_call: TRBV25-1
j_call: TRBJ1-2
clone_size: few
d_call: TRBD1
cdr3_nt: TGTGCCAGCAGTGACGAGACAGGGGGCACAGGCTACACCTTC
cdr3_aa: CASSDETGGTGYTF

v_call: TRBV6-5
j_call: TRBJ1-1
clone_size: few
d_call: TRBD1
cdr3_nt: TGTGCCAGCAGTTCCAGGGGGGTGAACACTGAAGCTTTCTTT
cdr3_aa: CASSSRGVNTEAFF

v_call: TRBV19
j_call: TRBJ2-2
clone_size: -
d_call: -
cdr3_nt: TGTGCCACCAGGGGACGGAGGAACACCGGGGAGCTGTTTTTT
cdr3_aa: CATRGRRNTGELFF

v_call: TRBV24-1
j_call: TRBJ1-2
clone_size: few
d_call: -
cdr3_nt: TGTGCCACCAGTGATCTTGGCCTCGCCGGCTATGGCTACACCTTC
cdr3_aa: CATSDLGLAGYGYTF

v_call: TRBV2
j_call: TRBJ2-3
clone_size: few
d_call: -
cdr3_nt: TGTGCCAGCAGTGAAGAGGTCCCTCACACAGATACGCAGTATTTT
cdr3_aa: CASSEEVPHTDTQYF

v_call: TRBV20-1
j_call: TRBJ2-3
clone_size: -
d_call: TRBD2
cdr3_nt: TGCAGTGCTCTCGCGACTAGCGGGGGCACAGATACGCAGTATTTT
cdr3_aa: CSALATSGGTDTQYF

v_call: TRBV27
j_call: TRBJ1-4
clone_size: few
d_call: -
cdr3_nt: TGTGCCAGTAGCTCCAGGGGATCTAATGAAAAACTGTTTTTT
cdr3_aa: CASSSRGSNEKLFF

v_call: TRBV28
j_call: TRBJ2-7
clone_size: few
d_call: -
cdr3_nt: TGTGCCAGCAGTAACTGGGGGGCAGGGGACGGCTACGAGCAGTACTTC
cdr3_aa: CASSNWGAGDGYEQYF

v_call: TRBV6-1
j_call: TRBJ1-3
clone_size: -
d_call: TRBD1
cdr3_nt: TGTGCCAGCAGCAAATGGGGGACAGTCCCGGGAAACACCATATATTTT
cdr3_aa: CASSKWGTVPGNTIYF